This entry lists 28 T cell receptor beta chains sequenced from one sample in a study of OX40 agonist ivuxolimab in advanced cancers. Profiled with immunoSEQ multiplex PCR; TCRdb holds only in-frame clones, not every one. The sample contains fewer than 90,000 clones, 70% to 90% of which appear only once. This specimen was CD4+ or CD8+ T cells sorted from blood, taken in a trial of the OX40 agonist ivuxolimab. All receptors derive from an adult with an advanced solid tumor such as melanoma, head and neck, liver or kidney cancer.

As DNA, the CDR3 is TGTGCCAGCAGCTTGGAGACAGGACAATCACCCCTCCACTTT. Translating gives CASSLETGQSPLHF. This sequence joins TRBV5-6 and TRBJ1-6, with a possible D match to TRBD1 (6 bases). The length of the CDR3 is 14 residues. Trimming removed 0 bases at V and 10 bases at J, with 11 bases between. Germline V CDR1 and CDR2: SGHDT, YYEEEE.

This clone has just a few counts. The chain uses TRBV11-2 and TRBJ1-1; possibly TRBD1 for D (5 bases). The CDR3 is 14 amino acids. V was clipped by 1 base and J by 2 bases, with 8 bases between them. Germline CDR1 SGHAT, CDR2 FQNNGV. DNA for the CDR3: TGTGCCAGCAGCTTAGGACAGCTTAACACTGAAGCTTTCTTT. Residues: CASSLGQLNTEAFF.

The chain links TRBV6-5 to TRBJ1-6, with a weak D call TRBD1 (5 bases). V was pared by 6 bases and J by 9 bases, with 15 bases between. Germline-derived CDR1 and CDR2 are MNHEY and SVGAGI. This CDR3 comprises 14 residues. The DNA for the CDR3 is TGTGCCAGCAGCCCCCGGGGCTTTGGTTCACCCCTCCACTTT. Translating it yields CASSPRGFGSPLHF.

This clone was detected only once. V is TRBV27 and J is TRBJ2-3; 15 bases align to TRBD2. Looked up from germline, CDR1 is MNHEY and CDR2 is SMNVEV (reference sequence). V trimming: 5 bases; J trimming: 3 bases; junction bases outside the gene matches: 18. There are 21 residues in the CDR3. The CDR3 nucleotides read TGTGCCAGCAGTGGTTATGGGGTCAGGGGGACTAGCGGGGGGCCTACAGATACGCAGTATTTT. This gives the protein CASSGYGVRGTSGGPTDTQYF.

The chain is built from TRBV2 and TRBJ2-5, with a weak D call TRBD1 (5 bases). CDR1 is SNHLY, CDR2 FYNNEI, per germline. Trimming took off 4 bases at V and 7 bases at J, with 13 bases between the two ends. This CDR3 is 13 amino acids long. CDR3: CASSADRRGTQYF. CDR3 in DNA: TGTGCCAGCAGTGCGGACCGTAGGGGGACCCAGTACTTC.

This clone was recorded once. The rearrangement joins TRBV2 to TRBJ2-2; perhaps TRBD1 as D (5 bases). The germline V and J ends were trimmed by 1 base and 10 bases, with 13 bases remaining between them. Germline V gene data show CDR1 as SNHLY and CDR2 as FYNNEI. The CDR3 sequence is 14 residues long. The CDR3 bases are TGTGCCAGCAGTGAAGTCGCCCCCAGGGAGGAGCTGTTTTTT. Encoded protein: CASSEVAPREELFF.

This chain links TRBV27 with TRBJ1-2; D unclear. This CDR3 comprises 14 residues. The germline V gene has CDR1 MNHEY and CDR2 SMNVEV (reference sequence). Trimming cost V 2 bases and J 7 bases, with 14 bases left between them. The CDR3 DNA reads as TGTGCCAGCAGTTTAATGGCCGGGAGAAGTGGCTACACCTTC. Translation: CASSLMAGRSGYTF.

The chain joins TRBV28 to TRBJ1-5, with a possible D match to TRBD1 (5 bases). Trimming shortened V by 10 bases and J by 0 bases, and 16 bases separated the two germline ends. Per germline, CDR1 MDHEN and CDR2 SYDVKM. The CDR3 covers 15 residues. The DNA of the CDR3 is TGTGCCATTACGGACGGGGCCAATAGCAATCAGCCCCAGCATTTT. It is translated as CAITDGANSNQPQHF.

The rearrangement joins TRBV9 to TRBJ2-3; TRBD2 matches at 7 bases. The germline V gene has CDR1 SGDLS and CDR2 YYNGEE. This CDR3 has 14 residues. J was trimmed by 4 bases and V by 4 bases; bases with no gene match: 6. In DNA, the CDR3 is TGTGCCAGCAGCCAGAGCGGGGACTCAGATACGCAGTATTTT. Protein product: CASSQSGDSDTQYF.

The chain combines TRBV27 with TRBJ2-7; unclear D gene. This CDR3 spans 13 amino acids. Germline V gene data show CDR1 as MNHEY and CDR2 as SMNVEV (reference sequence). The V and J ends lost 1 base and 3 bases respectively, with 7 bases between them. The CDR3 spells CASSLFTNYEQYF. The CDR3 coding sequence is TGTGCCAGCAGTTTATTTACTAACTACGAGCAGTACTTC.

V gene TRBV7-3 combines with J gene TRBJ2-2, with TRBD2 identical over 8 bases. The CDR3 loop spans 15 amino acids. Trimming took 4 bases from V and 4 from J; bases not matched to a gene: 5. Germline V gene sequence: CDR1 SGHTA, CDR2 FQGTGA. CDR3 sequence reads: CASSSAGGRTGELFF. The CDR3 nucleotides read TGTGCCAGCAGCTCGGCGGGGGGCCGCACCGGGGAGCTGTTTTTT.

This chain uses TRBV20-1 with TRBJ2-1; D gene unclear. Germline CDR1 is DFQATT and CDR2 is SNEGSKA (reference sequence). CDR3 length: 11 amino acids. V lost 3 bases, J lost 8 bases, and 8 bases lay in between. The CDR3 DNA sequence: TGCAGTGCTAGCCCACCTTATGAGCAGTTCTTC. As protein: CSASPPYEQFF.

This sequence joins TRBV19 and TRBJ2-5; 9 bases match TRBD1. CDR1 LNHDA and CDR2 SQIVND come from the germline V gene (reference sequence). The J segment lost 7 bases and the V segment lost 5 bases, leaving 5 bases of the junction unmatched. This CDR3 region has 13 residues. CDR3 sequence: CASSSGQGMTQYF. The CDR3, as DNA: TGTGCCAGTAGTTCGGGACAGGGAATGACCCAGTACTTC. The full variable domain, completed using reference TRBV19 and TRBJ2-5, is DGGITQSPKYLFRKEGQNVTLSCEQNLNHDAMYWYRQDPGQGLRLIYYSQIVNDFQKGDIAEGYSVSREKKESFPLTVTSAQKNPTAFYLCASSSGQGMTQYFGPGTRLLVL.

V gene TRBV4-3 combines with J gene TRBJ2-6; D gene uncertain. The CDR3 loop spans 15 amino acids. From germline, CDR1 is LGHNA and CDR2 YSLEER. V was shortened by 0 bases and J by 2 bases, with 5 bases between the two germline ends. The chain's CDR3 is CASSQEEAGANVLTF. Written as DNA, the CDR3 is TGCGCCAGCAGCCAAGAAGAGGCTGGGGCCAACGTCCTGACTTTC.

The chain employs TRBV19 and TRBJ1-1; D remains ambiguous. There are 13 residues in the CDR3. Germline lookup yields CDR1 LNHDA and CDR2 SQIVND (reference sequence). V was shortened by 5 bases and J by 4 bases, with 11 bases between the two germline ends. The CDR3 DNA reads TGTGCCAGTAGTCCCCCGGCGGGCACTGAAGCTTTCTTT. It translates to CASSPPAGTEAFF.

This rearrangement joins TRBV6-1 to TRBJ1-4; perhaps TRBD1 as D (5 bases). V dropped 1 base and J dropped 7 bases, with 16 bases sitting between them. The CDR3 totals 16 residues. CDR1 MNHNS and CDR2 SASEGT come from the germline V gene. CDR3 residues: CASSEVGLTWGEKLFF. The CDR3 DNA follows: TGTGCCAGCAGTGAAGTGGGGCTTACTTGGGGTGAAAAACTGTTTTTT.

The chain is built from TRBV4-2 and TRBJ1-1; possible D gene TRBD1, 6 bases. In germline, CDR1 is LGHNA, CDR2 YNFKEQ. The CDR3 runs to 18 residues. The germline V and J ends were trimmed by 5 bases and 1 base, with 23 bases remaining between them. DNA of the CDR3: TGTGCCAGCAGCGAAGCTTTGGGGGCAGACCCATGGAACACTGAAGCTTTCTTT. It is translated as CASSEALGADPWNTEAFF.

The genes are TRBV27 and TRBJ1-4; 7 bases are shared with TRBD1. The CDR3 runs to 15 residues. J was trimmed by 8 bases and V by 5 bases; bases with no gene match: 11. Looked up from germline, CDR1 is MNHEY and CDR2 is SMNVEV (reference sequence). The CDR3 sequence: CASSLNRGQGEKLFF. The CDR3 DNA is TGTGCCAGCAGTCTCAATAGGGGGCAGGGGGAAAAACTGTTTTTT.

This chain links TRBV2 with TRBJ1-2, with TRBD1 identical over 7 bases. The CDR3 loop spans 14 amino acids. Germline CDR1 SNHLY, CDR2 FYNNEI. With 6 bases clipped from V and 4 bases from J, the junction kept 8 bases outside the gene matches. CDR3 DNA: TGTGCCAGCAGATACAGGGGAAGCGGCTATGGCTACACCTTC. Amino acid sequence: CASRYRGSGYGYTF.

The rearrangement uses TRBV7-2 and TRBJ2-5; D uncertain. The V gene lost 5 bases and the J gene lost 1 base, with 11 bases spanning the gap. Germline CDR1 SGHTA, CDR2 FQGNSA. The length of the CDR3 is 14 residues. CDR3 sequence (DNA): TGTGCCAGCAGCCCCGGGCAGCCCCAAGAGACCCAGTACTTC. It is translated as CASSPGQPQETQYF.

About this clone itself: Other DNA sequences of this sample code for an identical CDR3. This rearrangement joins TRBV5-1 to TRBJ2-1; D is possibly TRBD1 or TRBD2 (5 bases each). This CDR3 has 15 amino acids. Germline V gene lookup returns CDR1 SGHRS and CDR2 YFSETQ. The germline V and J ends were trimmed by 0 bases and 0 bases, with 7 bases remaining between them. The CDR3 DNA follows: TGCGCCAGCAGCTTGGGGGGGAGCTCCTACAATGAGCAGTTCTTC. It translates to CASSLGGSSYNEQFF.

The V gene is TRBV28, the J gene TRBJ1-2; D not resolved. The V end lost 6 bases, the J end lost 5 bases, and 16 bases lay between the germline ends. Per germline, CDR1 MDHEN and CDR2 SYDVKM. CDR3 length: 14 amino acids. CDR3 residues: CASSSPSGYYGYTF. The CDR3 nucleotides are TGTGCCAGCAGCTCACCCTCAGGATATTATGGCTACACCTTC.

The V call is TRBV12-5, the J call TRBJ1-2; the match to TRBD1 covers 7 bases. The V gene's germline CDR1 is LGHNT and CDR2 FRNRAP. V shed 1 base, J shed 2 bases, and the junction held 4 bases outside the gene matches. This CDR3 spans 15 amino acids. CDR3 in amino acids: CASGLEEGANYGYTF. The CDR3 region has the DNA TGTGCTAGTGGTTTGGAGGAGGGGGCGAACTATGGCTACACCTTC.

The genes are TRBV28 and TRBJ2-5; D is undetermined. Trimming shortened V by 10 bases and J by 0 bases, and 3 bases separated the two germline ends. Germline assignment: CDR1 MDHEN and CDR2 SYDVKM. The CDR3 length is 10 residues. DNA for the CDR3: TGTGCCACCTACCAAGAGACCCAGTACTTC. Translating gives CATYQETQYF.

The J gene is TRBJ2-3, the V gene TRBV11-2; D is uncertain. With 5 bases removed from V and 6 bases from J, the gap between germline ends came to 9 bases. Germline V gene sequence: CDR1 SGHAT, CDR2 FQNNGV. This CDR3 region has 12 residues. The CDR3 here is CASSRSSDTQYF. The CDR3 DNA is TGTGCCAGCAGCCGGTCCAGCGATACGCAGTATTTT.

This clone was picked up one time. DNA of the CDR3: TGTGCCAGCAGCTTAGGGGACAATCAGCCCCAGCATTTT. Protein sequence: CASSLGDNQPQHF. The chain joins TRBV5-6 to TRBJ1-5; D is perhaps TRBD1 (5 bases). Germline loops: CDR1 SGHDT, CDR2 YYEEEE. Trimming pared 2 bases from V and 3 bases from J, leaving 6 bases between. The CDR3 totals 13 residues.

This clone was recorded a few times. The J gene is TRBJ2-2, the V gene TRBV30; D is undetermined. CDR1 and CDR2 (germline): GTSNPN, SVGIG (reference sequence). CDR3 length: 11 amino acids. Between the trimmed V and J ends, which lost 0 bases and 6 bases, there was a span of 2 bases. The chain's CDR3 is CAWSVPGELFF. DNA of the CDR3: TGTGCCTGGAGTGTACCCGGGGAGCTGTTTTTT.

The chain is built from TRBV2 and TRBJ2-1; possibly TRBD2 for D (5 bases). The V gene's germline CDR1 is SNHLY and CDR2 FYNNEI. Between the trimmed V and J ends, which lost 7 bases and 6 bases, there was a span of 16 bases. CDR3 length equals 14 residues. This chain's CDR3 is CASIRGLKGNEQFF. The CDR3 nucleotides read TGTGCCAGCATCAGAGGGTTAAAGGGCAATGAGCAGTTCTTC.